The sequence of this T cell receptor (beta chain) was determined in a study of spatial heterogeneity in lung cancer. Study overall: Alpha-chain sequences were consistently detected less often than beta-chain sequences. The average appearance count of each unique TCR and UMI combination in raw reads was more than nine.

TCRdb used MiXCR to reprocess the 5' RACE reads, holding one entry per CDR3 protein. In the table there are 95,000 or so distinct CDR3 sequences, approximately 8.2% of which are singletons. Specified time point: sample taken at primary tumor resection. Frozen PBMC, nontumor lung or tumor provided whole RNA, which was sequenced unsorted. This material consisted of PBMCs, taken at surgery. The sequence was collected from a male donor with early-stage non-small cell lung cancer.

The CDR3 coding sequence is TGCAGTGCTACTTCCGCCGACAGGGCAGATTACGGGACTGAAGCTTTCTTT. Translated: CSATSADRADYGTEAFF. The J gene is TRBJ1-1, the V gene TRBV20-1, with 7 bases lining up with TRBD1. The CDR3 sequence is 17 residues long. The germline gives CDR1 DFQATT, CDR2 SNEGSKA (reference sequence). V lost 4 bases, J lost 5 bases, and 19 bases stayed unmatched.